These 20 T cell receptor beta chains originate from one sample sequenced in a study of control samples from healthy donors and cancer patients. Sequencing was performed with immunoSEQ multiplex PCR; in TCRdb, only in-frame clones are kept and a portion is missing. Of over 70,000 clones in the sample, less than 90% were seen once. Source material: PBMCs. These receptors came from a woman aged 45-59 years with colorectal cancer.

The chain employs TRBV5-1 and TRBJ1-1; D perhaps matches TRBD1 (5 bases). V lost 4 bases, J lost 2 bases, and 12 bases lay in between. Germline CDR1 and CDR2: SGHRS and YFSETQ. The CDR3 is made up of 14 amino acids. This CDR3 reads CASSRDAANTEAFF. The CDR3 nucleotides are TGCGCCAGCAGCAGGGACGCCGCAAACACTGAAGCTTTCTTT.

The chain couples TRBV25-1 to TRBJ2-2, with D unresolved. The CDR3 is 11 residues long. V lost 1 base and J 10 bases, leaving 4 bases between the germline ends. Germline values: CDR1 MGHDK, CDR2 SYGVNS. Written as DNA, the CDR3 is TGTGCCAGCAGTGAATCTCAGGAGCTGTTTTTT. Translated: CASSESQELFF.

This chain links TRBV7-2 with TRBJ1-5, with TRBD1 as a possible D gene (6 bases). The CDR3 is made up of 14 amino acids. Per germline, CDR1 SGHTA and CDR2 FQGNSA. The V gene lost 5 bases and the J gene lost 7 bases, with 15 bases spanning the gap. CDR3: CASSATQGRQPQHF. The DNA of the CDR3 is TGTGCCAGCAGCGCGACTCAGGGGAGGCAGCCCCAGCATTTT.

The chain combines TRBV6-5 with TRBJ2-1; a weak D match, TRBD2 (5 bases). CDR3 length: 13 amino acids. Per germline, CDR1 MNHEY and CDR2 SVGAGI. The V gene lost 6 bases and the J gene lost 8 bases, with 14 bases spanning the gap. The CDR3 is CASRITSLDEQFF. As DNA, the CDR3 is TGTGCCAGCAGAATTACTAGTTTGGATGAGCAGTTCTTC.

This clone appeared a single time. The rearrangement links TRBV9 to TRBJ1-1; 9 bases map to TRBD1. This CDR3 has 15 amino acids. V shed 0 bases and J 4 bases; nucleotides not matched to a gene: 4. Germline assignment: CDR1 SGDLS and CDR2 YYNGEE. In nucleotides, the CDR3 is TGTGCCAGCAGCGTAGGCCCGACAGGGGGCACTGAAGCTTTCTTT. Translated, it gives CASSVGPTGGTEAFF.

Here the CDR3 reads CASSHPSGIVKAGELFF. The CDR3 DNA sequence: TGTGCCAGCTCCCATCCCTCGGGAATTGTGAAGGCCGGGGAGCTGTTTTTT. The chain recombines TRBV18 with TRBJ2-2, with D perhaps TRBD2 (5 bases). Trimming shortened V by 6 bases and J by 6 bases, and 23 bases separated the two germline ends. This CDR3 contains 17 residues. The V gene's germline CDR1 is KGHSH and CDR2 LQKENI.

The chain recombines TRBV30 with TRBJ1-6; 7 bases align to TRBD1. The J segment lost 0 bases and the V segment lost 1 base, leaving 9 bases of the junction unmatched. Germline assignment: CDR1 GTSNPN and CDR2 SVGIG (reference sequence). The CDR3 loop spans 18 amino acids. DNA of the CDR3: TGTGCCTGGAGTGGGCGAGGGGGCCCTAGCTCCTATAATTCACCCCTCCACTTT. Translating gives CAWSGRGGPSSYNSPLHF.

The count of this clone is one. The V gene is TRBV4-1, the J gene TRBJ2-1; 11 nucleotides align to TRBD2. J gave up 4 bases and V 1 base, and 0 bases lay outside the gene matches. Germline loops: CDR1 MGHRA, CDR2 YSYEKL. The CDR3 spans 15 residues. CDR3 bases: TGCGCCAGCAGCCAAGTAGCGGGGGGGTACAATGAGCAGTTCTTC. Translation gives CASSQVAGGYNEQFF.

CDR3 in DNA: TGTGCCAGCAGCCAGGGACAGGGAAGGAACACTGAAGCTTTCTTT. The encoded protein is CASSQGQGRNTEAFF. The chain links TRBV7-2 to TRBJ1-1; TRBD1 matches at 9 bases. V dropped 5 bases and J dropped 1; count of bases not matched to a gene: 5. The CDR3 loop spans 15 amino acids. CDR1 and CDR2 (germline): SGHTA, FQGNSA.

The rearrangement links TRBV10-2 to TRBJ2-1; maybe TRBD1 (6 bases). The germline V gene has CDR1 WSHSY and CDR2 SAAADI. The CDR3 is 18 amino acids. V lost 5 bases and J lost 7, with 27 bases in between. CDR3 protein: CASSPLPTDRSPINEQFF. CDR3 DNA: TGCGCCAGCAGTCCTCTCCCCACCGACAGGTCTCCGATTAATGAGCAGTTCTTC.

In this sample, this clone turned up once. The rearrangement links TRBV19 to TRBJ2-2; unclear D gene. The CDR3 is 16 residues long. Trimming stripped 6 bases from V and 0 bases from J, with 14 bases between. Germline lookup yields CDR1 LNHDA and CDR2 SQIVND (reference sequence). The chain's CDR3 is CASRRARNSNTGELFF. In nucleotides, the CDR3 is TGTGCCAGTAGGAGAGCCCGGAATTCGAACACCGGGGAGCTGTTTTTT.

This clone was detected a few times. The rearrangement joins TRBV19 to TRBJ1-4; TRBD1 is a possible D gene (6 bases). Trimming removed 6 bases at V and 0 bases at J, with 11 bases between. Per the germline V gene, CDR1 is LNHDA and CDR2 is SQIVND (reference sequence). The CDR3 length is 15 residues. In nucleotides, the CDR3 is TGTGCCAGTAGCTTGGGGGGCTCAACTAATGAAAAACTGTTTTTT. It yields the protein CASSLGGSTNEKLFF.

The chain couples TRBV18 to TRBJ1-6, with D possibly matching TRBD1 (6 bases). CDR1 is KGHSH and CDR2 is LQKENI in the germline V gene. The ends were cut back, 0 bases at V and 6 bases at J, with 9 bases in the middle. The CDR3 contains 15 residues. The CDR3 region is CASSPPPQGNSPLHF. The DNA of the CDR3 is TGTGCCAGCTCACCACCACCACAGGGTAATTCACCCCTCCACTTT.

This rearrangement joins TRBV7-8 to TRBJ2-7; no firm D call. CDR1 is SGHVS, CDR2 FQNEAQ, per germline. The CDR3 extends over 13 amino acids. V was shortened by 5 bases and J by 1 base, with 9 bases between the two germline ends. CDR3 residues: CASSRRSSYEQYV. CDR3 bases: TGTGCCAGCAGCCGAAGATCTTCCTACGAGCAGTACGTC.

J is TRBJ1-2 and V is TRBV7-9; no clear D. The CDR3 loop spans 13 amino acids. CDR1 is SEHNR, CDR2 FQNEAQ, per germline (reference sequence). V lost 4 bases, J lost 2 bases, and 8 bases lay in between. The CDR3 nucleotides read TGTGCCAGCAGCTCCGGACGCAACTATGGCTACACCTTC. Its translation is CASSSGRNYGYTF.

The rearrangement joins TRBV15 to TRBJ1-6, with no clear D. The CDR3 length is 14 residues. V dropped 0 bases and J dropped 5 bases, with 5 bases sitting between them. The germline CDR1 and CDR2 sequences are LNHNV and YYDKDF (reference sequence). The CDR3 bases are TGTGCCACCAGCAGAGACCCCGATAATTCACCCCTCCACTTT. Translating gives CATSRDPDNSPLHF. Drawing the rest from reference TRBV15 and TRBJ1-6, the complete variable domain is DAMVIQNPRYQVTQFGKPVTLSCSQTLNHNVMYWYQQKSSQAPKLLFHYYDKDFNNEADTPDNFQSRRPNTSFCFLDIRSPGLGDTAMYLCATSRDPDNSPLHFGNGTRLTVT.

The V call is TRBV24-1, the J call TRBJ2-2, with D possibly matching TRBD1 (6 bases). V was clipped by 1 base and J by 2 bases, with 7 bases between them. In germline, CDR1 is KGHDR, CDR2 SFDVKD. There are 15 residues in the CDR3. CDR3 sequence (DNA): TGTGCCACCAGTGATTTACAGGGAAACACCGGGGAGCTGTTTTTT. This translates into CATSDLQGNTGELFF.

V is TRBV7-3 and J is TRBJ2-7; D gene uncertain. The V end lost 2 bases, the J end lost 2 bases, and 10 bases lay between the germline ends. The CDR3 spans 14 residues. The V gene's germline CDR1 is SGHTA and CDR2 FQGTGA. CDR3 sequence (DNA): TGTGCCAGCAGCTTAGGACCGCCACCCTACGAGCAGTACGTC. It is translated as CASSLGPPPYEQYV.

The rearrangement links TRBV12-3 or TRBV12-4 to TRBJ1-5; the D gene is possibly TRBD1 (6 bases). The CDR3 covers 13 residues. The V gene lost 3 bases and the J gene lost 7 bases, with 10 bases spanning the gap. CDR3 nucleotide sequence: TGTGCCAGCAGTTTGGCAGGGGACCAGCCCCAGCATTTT. It encodes CASSLAGDQPQHF.

The V and J genes are TRBV2 and TRBJ1-2; 10 nucleotides line up with TRBD1. Germline CDR1 and CDR2: SNHLY and FYNNEI. The V gene end was trimmed by 10 bases and the J gene end by 1 base; junction bases not matched to a gene: 9. CDR3 size: 15 residues. The CDR3 is CATTPTGGDNYGYTF. In DNA form, the CDR3 reads TGTGCCACCACTCCGACAGGGGGCGATAACTATGGCTACACCTTC.